These T cell receptor beta chains were read from a single sample in a study of T cells in Graves' hyperthyroidism and ophthalmopathy. In TCRdb, the multiplex PCR reads were re-called with MiXCR into one record per CDR3 protein. This sample carries 600,000 to 850,000 distinct CDR3 sequences, around 19% of them seen once, and the ten largest clones take 15% to 20%. Sequenced: blood. The source is a woman in her fifties or sixties with Graves' hyperthyroidism that later progressed to Graves' ophthalmopathy. The CDR3 runs from the conserved cysteine through the conserved F or W. D genes are given only for firm matches. Size tells how often a clone was seen (once, few, many) or the class of an expanded clone, and some rows leave it out.

size: many; D: TRBD1; J: TRBJ1-5; V: TRBV11-2; DNA: TGTGCCAACCCCCTCCGGGACAGGGAGTATTATAGCAATCAGCCCCAGCATTTT; CDR3: CANPLRDREYYSNQPQHF
size: .; D: TRBD1; J: TRBJ1-5; V: TRBV3-1; DNA: TGTGCCAGCAGCCGGGACAGTATGGCTCAGCCCCAGCATTTT; CDR3: CASSRDSMAQPQHF
size: many; D: .; J: TRBJ1-2; V: TRBV27; DNA: TGTGCCAGCAGTTTTCGGCAGGGGCCAGGCCATGGCTACACCTTC; CDR3: CASSFRQGPGHGYTF
size: few; D: TRBD2; J: TRBJ2-2; V: TRBV5-4; DNA: TGTGCCAGCAGTAGCGGGGGGCGGCACACCGGGGAGCTGTTTTTT; CDR3: CASSSGGRHTGELFF
size: many; D: .; J: TRBJ1-6; V: TRBV2; DNA: TGTGCCAGCAGTGCGAGGGGTTCAGCCTATAATTCACCCCTCCACTTT; CDR3: CASSARGSAYNSPLHF
size: many; D: .; J: TRBJ2-5; V: TRBV11-2; DNA: TGTGCCAGCAGCCAGGACCGCCGGGGAATCGAGACCCAGTACTTC; CDR3: CASSQDRRGIETQYF
size: many; D: .; J: TRBJ2-5; V: TRBV7-3; DNA: TGTGCCAGCAGCCTGCGAGGGGGGGGAGGAGAGACCCAGTACTTC; CDR3: CASSLRGGGGETQYF
size: .; D: .; J: TRBJ2-7; V: TRBV6-1; DNA: TGTGCCAGCAGTGAAGCGTGGGCTGGCTACGAGCAGTACTTC; CDR3: CASSEAWAGYEQYF
size: many; D: .; J: TRBJ1-1; V: TRBV30; DNA: TGTGCCTGGAGGATGGGGAACACTGAAGCTTTCTTT; CDR3: CAWRMGNTEAFF
size: many; D: TRBD2; J: TRBJ2-7; V: TRBV10-3; DNA: TGTGCCATCAGTGAGTCACTAGCGGGGGGAGCCTACGAGCAGTACTTC; CDR3: CAISESLAGGAYEQYF
size: .; D: .; J: TRBJ2-7; V: TRBV27; DNA: TGTGCCAGCATGGGGCTTCTCTCCTACGAGCAGTACTTC; CDR3: CASMGLLSYEQYF
size: few; D: .; J: TRBJ1-4; V: TRBV20-1; DNA: TGCAGTGCTACCCCCCAGGGTACGGCTAATGAAAAACTGTTTTTT; CDR3: CSATPQGTANEKLFF
size: few; D: .; J: TRBJ2-1; V: TRBV20-1; DNA: TGCAGTGCTAGCGGCGGTTCCCTACGGGAGCAGTTCTTC; CDR3: CSASGGSLREQFF
size: .; D: .; J: TRBJ1-5; V: TRBV20-1; DNA: TGCAGTGCCGGAGTAGGTTGGGAAAATCAGCCCCAGCATTTT; CDR3: CSAGVGWENQPQHF
size: few; D: TRBD1; J: TRBJ1-2; V: TRBV6-1; DNA: TGTGCCAGCACAACGGACAGGGTTCGCGGCTACACCTTC; CDR3: CASTTDRVRGYTF
size: few; D: .; J: TRBJ2-7; V: TRBV27; DNA: TGTGCCAGCAAGAAGGGGGGCCCCTACGAGCAGTACTTC; CDR3: CASKKGGPYEQYF
size: .; D: .; J: TRBJ1-1; V: TRBV7-6; DNA: TGTGCCAGCACAAAATCCCCGCTGAACACTGAAGCTTTCTTT; CDR3: CASTKSPLNTEAFF
size: few; D: TRBD2; J: TRBJ2-3; V: TRBV10-2; DNA: TGCGCCAGCAGGAATCTAGCGGGGGCCCCCCCCGGAGGTACAGATACGCAGTATTTT; CDR3: CASRNLAGAPPGGTDTQYF
size: few; D: .; J: TRBJ1-1; V: TRBV12-3/TRBV12-4; DNA: TGTGCCACCCGGGGACGGAACACTGAAGCTTTCTTT; CDR3: CATRGRNTEAFF